These 14 T cell receptor beta chains were sequenced from one sample in a study of T-cell memory formation after mild COVID-19. From the 5' RACE reads, TCRdb called clonotypes with MiXCR, one entry per CDR3 protein. The sample has approximately 40,000 distinct CDR3 sequences; roughly 10% are singletons. Material: PBMCs or a T cell subset sorted from them (not recorded which). The receptors originated from a man between 18 and 29 years old who had mild COVID-19 (a few samples of this study predate the infection). Cell type and time point are not known.

The chain couples TRBV11-2 to TRBJ2-7; maybe TRBD1 (6 bases). The V gene's germline CDR1 is SGHAT and CDR2 FQNNGV. This CDR3 region has 14 residues. Trimming left V 5 bases short and J 3 bases short, with 14 bases between. CDR3 region: CASSHSTGDYEQYF. CDR3 sequence (DNA): TGTGCCAGCAGCCATTCGACAGGCGACTACGAGCAGTACTTC.

In this sample, this clonotype turned up many times. V is TRBV3-1 and J is TRBJ2-2, with 8 bases fitting TRBD2. CDR1 is LGHDT and CDR2 is YNNKEL in the germline V gene (reference sequence). With V trimmed by 5 bases and J by 3 bases, 5 bases remained unmatched. The CDR3 spans 15 residues. The CDR3 nucleotides read TGTGCCAGCAGCTATAGCGGGGCCTACACCGGGGAGCTGTTTTTT. Translation: CASSYSGAYTGELFF.

The genes are TRBV4-1 and TRBJ2-3, with D possibly called TRBD1 or TRBD2 (5 bases each). Germline V lookup: CDR1 MGHRA, CDR2 YSYEKL. The CDR3 extends over 18 amino acids. The V gene lost 0 bases and the J gene lost 0 bases, with 16 bases spanning the gap. The CDR3 region is CASSQEDFRDPSTDTQYF. The CDR3 DNA is TGCGCCAGCAGCCAAGAGGACTTTCGGGACCCTAGCACAGATACGCAGTATTTT.

This clonotype was counted at least ten times. The chain recombines TRBV25-1 with TRBJ1-1; D is unclear. Per germline, CDR1 MGHDK and CDR2 SYGVNS. The CDR3 is 13 residues long. Trimming left V 3 bases short and J 8 bases short, with 13 bases between. The CDR3 sequence is CASSDGFILEAFF. The CDR3 coding sequence is TGTGCCAGCAGTGACGGGTTCATTCTCGAAGCTTTCTTT. The full variable domain, in which reference TRBV25-1 and TRBJ1-1 provide the parts outside the CDR3, is EADIYQTPRYLVIGTGKKITLECSQTMGHDKMYWYQQDPGMELHLIHYSYGVNSTEKGDLSSESTVSRIRTEHFPLTLESARPSHTSQYLCASSDGFILEAFFGQGTRLTVV.

This clonotype was observed at least ten times. The chain uses TRBV6-6 and TRBJ1-2; D is unclear. V lost 0 bases and J lost 2, with 7 bases in between. The CDR3 contains 14 residues. The germline CDR1 and CDR2 sequences are MNHNY and SVGAGI (reference sequence). CDR3 in amino acids: CASSYSKGNYGYTF. CDR3 bases: TGTGCCAGCAGTTACTCGAAGGGAAACTATGGCTACACCTTC.

This clonotype was counted many times. This chain connects TRBV23-1 to TRBJ2-3, with TRBD1 matching 8 bases. TRBV23-1 is noted as an ORF with a role that remains uncertain. Trimming removed 7 bases from V and 4 bases from J; junction bases left unmatched: 4. This CDR3 spans 13 amino acids. The CDR3 loop is CASIQGAPDTQYF. The DNA for the CDR3 is TGCGCCAGCATCCAGGGGGCCCCAGATACGCAGTATTTT.

Ten or more counts support this clonotype. The chain combines TRBV20-1 with TRBJ2-7, with D tentatively TRBD2 (5 bases). This CDR3 comprises 14 residues. Germline V gene sequence: CDR1 DFQATT, CDR2 SNEGSKA (reference sequence). V was clipped by 3 bases and J by 7 bases, with 19 bases between them. CDR3 DNA: TGCAGTGCTAGGTATCTGGCCTCGACGGGGGAGCAGTACTTC. Translated: CSARYLASTGEQYF.

This clonotype was seen at least ten times. The J gene is TRBJ2-3, the V gene TRBV12-5; 11 bases are shared with TRBD2. With 5 bases clipped from V and 1 base from J, the junction kept 2 bases outside the gene matches. The germline V gene encodes CDR1 LGHNT and CDR2 FRNRAP. The CDR3 has 15 residues. Here the CDR3 reads CASGLGLAGTDTQYF. In nucleotides, the CDR3 is TGTGCTAGTGGTCTGGGACTAGCGGGCACAGATACGCAGTATTTT.

This chain links TRBV29-1 with TRBJ2-3; D call uncertain. This CDR3 contains 13 residues. CDR1 is SQVTM and CDR2 is ANQGSEA in the germline V gene. With 2 bases removed from V and 2 bases from J, the gap between germline ends came to 8 bases. The DNA of the CDR3 is TGCAGCGTTGAATCGCCCCCCACAGATACGCAGTATTTT. It specifies CSVESPPTDTQYF.

This clonotype appeared many times. This CDR3 reads CASIRSGAEEQFF. The CDR3 coding sequence is TGTGCCAGCATCCGCAGCGGGGCTGAGGAGCAGTTCTTC. This rearrangement joins TRBV7-9 to TRBJ2-1; 7 bases map to TRBD2. The CDR3 runs 13 residues. Germline CDR1 is SEHNR and CDR2 is FQNEAQ (reference sequence). V gave up 7 bases and J gave up 10 bases; unmatched junction bases: 10.

Ten or more counts support this clonotype. V and J are TRBV29-1 and TRBJ2-1; D perhaps matches TRBD1 (5 bases). V was cut by 4 bases and J by 2 bases, with 12 bases left in between. The CDR3 runs to 14 residues. Per the germline V gene, CDR1 is SQVTM and CDR2 is ANQGSEA. CDR3 bases: TGCAGCGTTGTAGAAGCAGGGCCCTACAATGAGCAGTTCTTC. Translation: CSVVEAGPYNEQFF.

This clonotype has a count of ten or more. This chain links TRBV5-6 with TRBJ2-5; tentative D call: TRBD2 (6 bases). Deletions cut 6 bases from V and 1 base from J, with 22 bases between. CDR1 and CDR2 (germline): SGHDT, YYEEEE. The CDR3 spans 17 residues. The DNA for the CDR3 is TGTGCCAGCACCCCGGGACTCAAGTTCACCCGCCAAGAGACCCAGTACTTC. It codes for CASTPGLKFTRQETQYF.

There are many counts of this clonotype. The CDR3, as DNA: TGTGCCAGCAGCCGCCCCGGCACAGATACGCAGTATTTT. Its protein product is CASSRPGTDTQYF. The rearrangement links TRBV7-2 to TRBJ2-3; no clear D gene. Germline V gives CDR1 SGHTA, CDR2 FQGNSA. V lost 5 bases to trimming and J lost 1 base, with 7 bases between them. CDR3 length equals 13 residues.

The chain combines TRBV19 with TRBJ2-7; 11 bases are a match to TRBD2. CDR1 and CDR2 from the germline V gene are LNHDA and SQIVND (reference sequence). This CDR3 is built from 15 residues. V shed 5 bases and J 6 bases; nucleotides not matched to a gene: 9. CDR3 in DNA: TGTGCCAGTAGTGCACTAGCGGGGGTAATTGGCGAGCAGTACTTC. It yields the protein CASSALAGVIGEQYF.